This TCR beta chain comes out of a study of cytomegalovirus exposure and HLA in healthy donors. General study findings and limits: With DRB1 most and HLA-C fewest, TCR association rates differed between HLA loci in a later analysis. Most likely, a cluster of highly shared sequence variants arose as a sequencing artifact. Most TCR sequences were seen very rarely across donors, but some public TCRs occurred in many. Cytomegalovirus status was reportedly diagnosed by the classifier with high sensitivity and specificity.

Notes on this clone: No antigen is known for it.

PCR amplification relied on 60 Vbeta primers (plus 13 Jbeta primers). Assay: immunoSEQ multiplex PCR; the TCRdb copy retains only in-frame clones and omits some. This table has 150,000 to 200,000 clones, 79% appearing once. The CDR3 consists of 15 residues. The V segment lost 5 bases and the J segment 0 bases; nucleotides outside the gene matches: 1. Germline loops: CDR1 MDHEN, CDR2 SYDVKM. The sample was PBMCs. This clonotype was obtained from a woman aged 45 to 65 in good health and CMV-seronegative. V gene TRBV28 combines with J gene TRBJ2-3; TRBD1 aligns across 11 bases. The CDR3 nucleotides read TGTGCCAGCAGTGGACAGGGGGCCAGCACAGATACGCAGTATTTT. Its translation is CASSGQGASTDTQYF.